Below are 4 T cell receptor beta chains sequenced from a single sample in a study of cytomegalovirus exposure and HLA in healthy donors (TCRdb year 2017). Library prep was done by the immunoSEQ multiplex PCR assay. A mixture of 60 forward primers for TCR Vbeta segments and 13 reverse primers for TCR Jbeta segments was used in the multiplex PCR. TCRdb re-hosts the immuneACCESS table, in-frame sequences only. Its copies lack some clones; in the studies checked, an unresolved V gene accounts for under half of them, and the cause for the rest is not known. The sample records 150,000 to 180,000 clones, 70% to 80% of which are singletons. 7.7% of the sample is taken by the ten largest. The sample consisted of PBMCs. These receptor sequences come from a young man in good health and CMV-seropositive.

V is TRBV4-3 and J is TRBJ1-2, with 9 bases matching TRBD1. Trimming at V came to 2 bases and at J to 5 bases, leaving 6 bases not matched to a gene. This CDR3 contains 15 residues. CDR1 and CDR2 from the germline V gene are LGHNA and YSLEER. The CDR3 sequence is CASSQSGTGKYGYTF. The CDR3 nucleotides read TGCGCCAGCAGCCAATCCGGGACAGGGAAATATGGCTACACCTTC.

The V gene is TRBV28, the J gene TRBJ2-7, with D maybe TRBD1 (6 bases). The CDR3 length is 14 residues. Trimming left V 3 bases short and J 3 bases short, with 12 bases between. Germline V CDR1 and CDR2: MDHEN, SYDVKM. DNA of the CDR3: TGTGCCAGCAGTTTGACAGGACTCAACTACGAGCAGTACTTC. It is translated as CASSLTGLNYEQYF.

The V call is TRBV6-4, the J call TRBJ2-3; TRBD2 aligns across 8 bases. Germline loops: CDR1 MRHNA, CDR2 SNTAGT. The CDR3 has 16 amino acids. The V and J ends lost 4 bases and 0 bases, in that order; junction bases with no gene match: 6. CDR3 amino acids: CASSVGLAGSTDTQYF. For the CDR3, the DNA is TGTGCCAGCAGTGTCGGCCTAGCGGGTAGCACAGATACGCAGTATTTT.

This rearrangement joins TRBV5-1 to TRBJ2-7, with TRBD1 identical over 10 bases. Germline V gene data show CDR1 as SGHRS and CDR2 as YFSETQ. V was pared by 1 base and J by 5 bases, with 9 bases of the junction left unmatched. This CDR3 has 16 amino acids. The DNA of the CDR3 is TGCGCCAGCAGCTTGCGTCCGGGACAGGGGAATAACGAGCAGTACTTC. This sequence encodes CASSLRPGQGNNEQYF.